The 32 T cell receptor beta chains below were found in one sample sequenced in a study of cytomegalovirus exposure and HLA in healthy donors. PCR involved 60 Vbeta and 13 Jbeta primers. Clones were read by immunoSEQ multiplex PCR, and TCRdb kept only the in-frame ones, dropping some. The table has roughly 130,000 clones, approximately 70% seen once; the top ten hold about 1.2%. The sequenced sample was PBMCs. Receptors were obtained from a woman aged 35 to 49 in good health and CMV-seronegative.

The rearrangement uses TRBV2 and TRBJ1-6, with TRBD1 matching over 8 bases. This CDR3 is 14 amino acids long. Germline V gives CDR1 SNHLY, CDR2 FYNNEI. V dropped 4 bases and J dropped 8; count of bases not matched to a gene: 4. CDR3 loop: CASSARQGYSPLHF. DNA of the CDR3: TGTGCCAGCAGTGCGAGACAGGGGTATTCACCCCTCCACTTT.

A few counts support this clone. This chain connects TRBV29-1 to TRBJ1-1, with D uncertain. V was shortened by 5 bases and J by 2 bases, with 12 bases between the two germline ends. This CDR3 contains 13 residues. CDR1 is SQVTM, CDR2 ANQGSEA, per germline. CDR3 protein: CSVLRWKNTEAFF. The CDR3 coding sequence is TGCAGCGTTTTGAGGTGGAAAAACACTGAAGCTTTCTTT.

The CDR3 here is CASSLNSNRGRTGELFF. The CDR3 DNA sequence: TGTGCCAGCAGCTTAAATTCTAACAGGGGTCGCACCGGGGAGCTGTTTTTT. This rearrangement joins TRBV11-2 to TRBJ2-2; 7 nucleotides line up with TRBD1. This CDR3 spans 17 amino acids. Germline trimming cut 2 bases from V and 4 bases from J; bases unmatched to any gene: 10. Germline V CDR1 and CDR2: SGHAT, FQNNGV.

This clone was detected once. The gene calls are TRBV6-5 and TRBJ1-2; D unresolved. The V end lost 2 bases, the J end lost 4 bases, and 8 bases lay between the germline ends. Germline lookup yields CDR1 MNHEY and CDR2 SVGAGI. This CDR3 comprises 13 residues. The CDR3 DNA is TGTGCCAGCAGTTACGGAGGGCTCTATGGCTACACCTTC. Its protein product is CASSYGGLYGYTF.

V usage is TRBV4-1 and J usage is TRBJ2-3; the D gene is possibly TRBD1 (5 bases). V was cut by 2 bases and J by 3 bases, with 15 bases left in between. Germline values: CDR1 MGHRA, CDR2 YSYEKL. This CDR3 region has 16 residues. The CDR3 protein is CASSQLYQGETDTQYF. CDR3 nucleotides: TGCGCCAGCAGCCAATTATACCAGGGTGAGACAGATACGCAGTATTTT.

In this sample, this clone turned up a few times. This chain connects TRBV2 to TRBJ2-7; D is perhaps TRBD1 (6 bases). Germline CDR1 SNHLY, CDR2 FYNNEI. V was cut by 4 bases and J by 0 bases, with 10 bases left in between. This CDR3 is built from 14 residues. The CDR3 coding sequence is TGTGCCAGCAGTGCACAGGGCCTCTCCTACGAGCAGTACTTC. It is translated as CASSAQGLSYEQYF.

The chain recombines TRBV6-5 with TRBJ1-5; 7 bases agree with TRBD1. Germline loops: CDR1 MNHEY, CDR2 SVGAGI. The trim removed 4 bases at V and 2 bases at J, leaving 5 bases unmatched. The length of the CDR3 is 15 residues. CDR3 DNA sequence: TGTGCCAGCAGTTCCTCGGGGACAGGCAATCAGCCCCAGCATTTT. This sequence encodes CASSSSGTGNQPQHF.

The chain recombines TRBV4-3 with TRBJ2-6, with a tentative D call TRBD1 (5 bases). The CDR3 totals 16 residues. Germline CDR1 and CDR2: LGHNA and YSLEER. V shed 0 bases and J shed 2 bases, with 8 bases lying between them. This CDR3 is CASSQDRATGANVLTF. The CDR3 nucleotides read TGCGCCAGCAGCCAAGACAGGGCTACTGGGGCCAACGTCCTGACTTTC.

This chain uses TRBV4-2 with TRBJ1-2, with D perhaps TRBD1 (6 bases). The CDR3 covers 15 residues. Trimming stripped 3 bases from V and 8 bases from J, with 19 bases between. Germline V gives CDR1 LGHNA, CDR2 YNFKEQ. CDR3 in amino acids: CASSQGTGSLTGYTF. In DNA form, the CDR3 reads TGTGCCAGCAGCCAGGGCACAGGGAGTTTGACCGGCTACACCTTC.

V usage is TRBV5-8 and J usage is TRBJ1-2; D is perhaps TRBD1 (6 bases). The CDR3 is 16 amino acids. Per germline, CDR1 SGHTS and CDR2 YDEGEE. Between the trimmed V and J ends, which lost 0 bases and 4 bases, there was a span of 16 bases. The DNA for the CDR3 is TGTGCCAGCAGCTTGGGGTTAACAGGGAGACCCTATGGCTACACCTTC. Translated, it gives CASSLGLTGRPYGYTF.

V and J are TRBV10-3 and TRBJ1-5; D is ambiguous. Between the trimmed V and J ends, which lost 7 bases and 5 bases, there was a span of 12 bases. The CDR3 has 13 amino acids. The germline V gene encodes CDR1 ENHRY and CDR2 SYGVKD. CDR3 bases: TGTGCCATCACCGGGGATATGGATCAGCCCCAGCATTTT. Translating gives CAITGDMDQPQHF.

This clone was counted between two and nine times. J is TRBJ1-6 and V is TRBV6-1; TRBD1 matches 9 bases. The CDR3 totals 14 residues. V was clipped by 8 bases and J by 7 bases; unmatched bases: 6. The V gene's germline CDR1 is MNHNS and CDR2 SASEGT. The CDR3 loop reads CASLKDRGNSPLHF. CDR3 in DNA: TGTGCCAGCTTGAAGGACAGGGGAAATTCACCCCTCCACTTT.

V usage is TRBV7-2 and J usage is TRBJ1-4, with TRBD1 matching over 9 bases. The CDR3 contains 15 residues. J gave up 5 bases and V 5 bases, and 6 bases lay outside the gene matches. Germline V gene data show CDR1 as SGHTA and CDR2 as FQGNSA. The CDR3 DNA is TGTGCCAGCAGCCCCCACAGGGGGCGCAATGAAAAACTGTTTTTT. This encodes CASSPHRGRNEKLFF.

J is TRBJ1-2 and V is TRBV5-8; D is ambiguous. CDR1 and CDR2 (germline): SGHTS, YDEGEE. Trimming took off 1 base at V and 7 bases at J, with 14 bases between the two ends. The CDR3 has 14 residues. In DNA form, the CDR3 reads TGTGCCAGCAGCTTGCGTTCGAGTCACTTTGGCTACACCTTC. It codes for CASSLRSSHFGYTF.

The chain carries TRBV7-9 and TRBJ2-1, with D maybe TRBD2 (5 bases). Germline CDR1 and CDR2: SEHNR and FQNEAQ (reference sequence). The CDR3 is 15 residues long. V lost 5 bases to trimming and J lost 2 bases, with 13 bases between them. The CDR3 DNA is TGTGCCAGCAGCACGCAAGGAGGAGCCTACAATGAGCAGTTCTTC. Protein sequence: CASSTQGGAYNEQFF. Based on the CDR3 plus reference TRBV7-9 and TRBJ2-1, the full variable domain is DTGVSQNPRHKITKRGQNVTFRCDPISEHNRLYWYRQTLGQGPEFLTYFQNEAQLEKSRLLSDRFSAERPKGSFSTLEIQRTEQGDSAMYLCASSTQGGAYNEQFFGPGTRLTVL.

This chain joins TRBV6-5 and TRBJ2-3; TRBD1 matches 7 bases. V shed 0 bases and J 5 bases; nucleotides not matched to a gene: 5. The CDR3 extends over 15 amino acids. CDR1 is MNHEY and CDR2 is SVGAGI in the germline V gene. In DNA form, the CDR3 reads TGTGCCAGCAGTTACTCCCTTGGGACAGTAGATACGCAGTATTTT. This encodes CASSYSLGTVDTQYF.

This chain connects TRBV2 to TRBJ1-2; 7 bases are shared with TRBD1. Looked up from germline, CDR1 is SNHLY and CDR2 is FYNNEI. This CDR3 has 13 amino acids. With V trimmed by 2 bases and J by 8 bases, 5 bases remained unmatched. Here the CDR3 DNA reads TGTGCCAGCAGTGAAAGGGGGCCGGAGGGCTACACCTTC. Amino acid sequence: CASSERGPEGYTF.

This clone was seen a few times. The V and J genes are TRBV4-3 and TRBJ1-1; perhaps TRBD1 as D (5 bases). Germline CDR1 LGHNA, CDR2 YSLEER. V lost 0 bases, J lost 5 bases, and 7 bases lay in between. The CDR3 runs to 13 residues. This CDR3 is CASSQDTGTEAFF. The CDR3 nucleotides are TGCGCCAGCAGCCAAGATACAGGTACTGAAGCTTTCTTT.

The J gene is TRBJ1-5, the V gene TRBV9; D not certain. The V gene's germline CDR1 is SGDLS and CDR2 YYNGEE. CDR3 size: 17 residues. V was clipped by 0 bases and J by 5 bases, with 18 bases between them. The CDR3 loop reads CASSVEGENQGDQPQHF. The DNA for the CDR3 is TGTGCCAGCAGCGTAGAAGGAGAAAACCAAGGCGATCAGCCCCAGCATTTT.

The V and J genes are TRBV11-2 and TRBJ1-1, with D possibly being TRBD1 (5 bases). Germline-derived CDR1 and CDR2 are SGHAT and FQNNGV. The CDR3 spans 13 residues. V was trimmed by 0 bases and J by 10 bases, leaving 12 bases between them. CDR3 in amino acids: CASSLDLQGRAFF. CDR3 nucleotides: TGTGCCAGCAGCTTAGATCTGCAGGGAAGAGCTTTCTTT.

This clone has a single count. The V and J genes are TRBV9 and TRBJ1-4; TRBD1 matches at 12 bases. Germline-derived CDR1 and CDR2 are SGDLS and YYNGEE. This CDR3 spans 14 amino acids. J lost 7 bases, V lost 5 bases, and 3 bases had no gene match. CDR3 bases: TGTGCCAGCAGTCGGGACAGGGGGCGTGAAAAACTGTTTTTT. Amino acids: CASSRDRGREKLFF.

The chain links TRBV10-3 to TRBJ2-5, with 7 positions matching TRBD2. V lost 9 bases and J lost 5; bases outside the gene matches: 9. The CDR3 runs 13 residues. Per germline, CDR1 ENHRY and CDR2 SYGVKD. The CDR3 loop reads CAILALPGETQYF. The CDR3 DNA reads TGTGCCATACTAGCGTTGCCTGGGGAGACCCAGTACTTC.

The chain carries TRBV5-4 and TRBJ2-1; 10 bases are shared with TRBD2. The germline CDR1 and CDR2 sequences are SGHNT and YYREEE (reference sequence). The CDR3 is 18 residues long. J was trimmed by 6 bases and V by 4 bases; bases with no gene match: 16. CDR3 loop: CASSALVVVASGGNEQFF. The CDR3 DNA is TGTGCCAGCAGCGCCCTGGTGGTGGTGGCTAGCGGGGGCAATGAGCAGTTCTTC.

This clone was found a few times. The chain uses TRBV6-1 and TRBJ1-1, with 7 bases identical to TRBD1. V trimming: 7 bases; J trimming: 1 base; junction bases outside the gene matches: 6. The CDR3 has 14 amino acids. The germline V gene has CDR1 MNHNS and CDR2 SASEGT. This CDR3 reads CASNHRGRNTEAFF. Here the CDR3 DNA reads TGTGCCAGCAATCACAGGGGTCGGAACACTGAAGCTTTCTTT.

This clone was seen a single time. Here the CDR3 reads CASSPRGWGVGNEKLFF. CDR3 sequence (DNA): TGCGCCAGCAGCCCCCGTGGTTGGGGCGTGGGTAATGAAAAACTGTTTTTT. The chain has TRBV5-1 and TRBJ1-4, with a weak D call TRBD1 (5 bases). V was trimmed by 4 bases and J by 4 bases, leaving 20 bases between them. Germline V lookup: CDR1 SGHRS, CDR2 YFSETQ. CDR3 size: 17 residues.

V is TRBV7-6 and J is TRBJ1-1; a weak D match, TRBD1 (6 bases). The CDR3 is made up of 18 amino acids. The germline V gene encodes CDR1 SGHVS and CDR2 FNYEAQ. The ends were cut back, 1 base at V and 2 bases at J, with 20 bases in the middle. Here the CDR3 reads CASSLETGLGGPNTEAFF. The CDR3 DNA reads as TGTGCCAGCAGCTTAGAAACGGGGCTGGGGGGGCCAAACACTGAAGCTTTCTTT.

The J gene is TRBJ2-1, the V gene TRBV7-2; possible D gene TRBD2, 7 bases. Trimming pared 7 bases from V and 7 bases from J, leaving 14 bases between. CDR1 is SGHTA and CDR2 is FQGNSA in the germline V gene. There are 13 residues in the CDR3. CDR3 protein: CASNLGGRNEQFF. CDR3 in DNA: TGTGCCAGCAACCTCGGGGGGCGGAATGAGCAGTTCTTC.

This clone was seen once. CDR3 coding DNA: TGTGCCAGCAGCCAAGTACAGGGGGCTCCTGAAGCTTTCTTT. Its translation: CASSQVQGAPEAFF. The chain uses TRBV4-2 and TRBJ1-1, with 9 bases that match TRBD1. After removal of 1 base from V and 6 bases from J, the junction contained 3 bases not matched to a gene. CDR3 size: 14 residues. CDR1 LGHNA and CDR2 YNFKEQ come from the germline V gene.

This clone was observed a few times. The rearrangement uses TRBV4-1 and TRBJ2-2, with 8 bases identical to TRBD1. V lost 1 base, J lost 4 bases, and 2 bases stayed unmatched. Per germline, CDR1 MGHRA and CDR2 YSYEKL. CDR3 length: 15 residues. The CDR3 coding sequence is TGCGCCAGCAGCCAAGCAGGGGGCCTCACCGGGGAGCTGTTTTTT. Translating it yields CASSQAGGLTGELFF.

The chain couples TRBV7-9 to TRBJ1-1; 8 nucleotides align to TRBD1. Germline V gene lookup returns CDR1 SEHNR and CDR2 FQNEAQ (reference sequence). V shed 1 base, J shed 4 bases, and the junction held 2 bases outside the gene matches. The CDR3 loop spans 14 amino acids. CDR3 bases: TGTGCCAGCAGCTTAGGACAGGGGACCACTGAAGCTTTCTTT. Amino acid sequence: CASSLGQGTTEAFF.

The CDR3 DNA sequence: TGTGCCAGCAGATTCCGGGACAGGGACTATGGCTACACCTTC. Its translation: CASRFRDRDYGYTF. The chain joins TRBV6-5 to TRBJ1-2; the match to TRBD1 covers 9 bases. The CDR3 spans 14 residues. Germline V gene lookup returns CDR1 MNHEY and CDR2 SVGAGI. J lost 3 bases, V lost 6 bases, and 5 bases had no gene match.

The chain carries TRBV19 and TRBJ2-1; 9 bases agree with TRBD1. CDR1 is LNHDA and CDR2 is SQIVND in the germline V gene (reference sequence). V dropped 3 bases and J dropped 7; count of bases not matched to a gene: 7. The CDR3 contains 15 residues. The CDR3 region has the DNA TGTGCCAGTAGTATTACAGGGGGCCCAGTGAATGAGCAGTTCTTC. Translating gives CASSITGGPVNEQFF.